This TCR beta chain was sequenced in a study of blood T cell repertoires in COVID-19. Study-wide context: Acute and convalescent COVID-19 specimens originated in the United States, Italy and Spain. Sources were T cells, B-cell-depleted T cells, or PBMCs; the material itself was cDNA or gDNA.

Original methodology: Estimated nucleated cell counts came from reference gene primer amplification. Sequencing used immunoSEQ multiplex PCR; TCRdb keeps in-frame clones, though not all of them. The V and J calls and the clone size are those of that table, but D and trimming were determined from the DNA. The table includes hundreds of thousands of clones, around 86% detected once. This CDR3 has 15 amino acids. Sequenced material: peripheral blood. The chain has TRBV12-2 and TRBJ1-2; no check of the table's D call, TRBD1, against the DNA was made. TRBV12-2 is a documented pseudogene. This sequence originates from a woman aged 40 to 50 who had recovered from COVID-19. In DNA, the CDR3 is TGTGCAAGTCGCTTGGATCGGGACAGCCATTATGGCTACACCTTC. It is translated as CASRLDRDSHYGYTF.